Below, 11 T cell receptor beta chains from the same sample are listed, as sequenced in a study of technical replicates of blood from several donors. The data were produced by immunoSEQ multiplex PCR, yet TCRdb's version contains in-frame clones alone and is incomplete. The table records under 100,000 clones, approximately 94% of them present only once. The source material was T cells isolated from PBMCs. All receptors derive from a human donor in good health.

The chain uses TRBV12-5 and TRBJ2-2, with D perhaps TRBD1 (5 bases). The V end was cut by 0 bases, the J end by 0 bases, with 14 bases between. The length of the CDR3 is 18 residues. Germline assignment: CDR1 LGHNT and CDR2 FRNRAP. The CDR3 protein is CASGLVQVTQTNTGELFF. The CDR3 DNA sequence: TGTGCTAGTGGTTTGGTACAGGTTACCCAGACGAACACCGGGGAGCTGTTTTTT.

This clone was seen only once. The genes are TRBV7-2 and TRBJ2-5; possibly TRBD2 for D (6 bases). V lost 6 bases, J lost 3 bases, and 14 bases lay in between. Germline CDR1 and CDR2: SGHTA and FQGNSA. The CDR3 contains 14 residues. The CDR3 DNA is TGTGCCAGCAGTCTCTTGGCTAGCGAAGAGACCCAGTACTTC. It is translated as CASSLLASEETQYF.

CDR3 in amino acids: CASSLGANTDTQYF. CDR3 sequence (DNA): TGTGCCAGCAGCTTAGGGGCCAACACAGATACGCAGTATTTT. The chain joins TRBV7-6 to TRBJ2-3; D remains ambiguous. The V gene lost 1 base and the J gene lost 2 bases, with 7 bases spanning the gap. This CDR3 has 14 residues. Germline V gene data show CDR1 as SGHVS and CDR2 as FNYEAQ.

Here the CDR3 DNA reads TGTGCCAGCAGCTCTGGGACAGACTATGGCTACACCTTC. Translation gives CASSSGTDYGYTF. V gene TRBV11-1 combines with J gene TRBJ1-2; 7 bases are a match to TRBD1. The ends lost 4 bases at V and 3 bases at J; junction bases unmatched: 2. Germline CDR1 is SGHAT and CDR2 is FQDESV (reference sequence). The CDR3 extends over 13 amino acids.

CDR3 DNA sequence: TGTGCCAGTCACCCCCGGGGCAGGGGTGAAAAACTGTTTTTT. Translation gives CASHPRGRGEKLFF. The chain joins TRBV19 to TRBJ1-4; a possible D gene is TRBD1 (6 bases). Germline-derived CDR1 and CDR2 are LNHDA and SQIVND (reference sequence). The CDR3 length is 14 residues. Trimming stripped 8 bases from V and 7 bases from J, with 17 bases between.

The chain employs TRBV4-2 and TRBJ2-4, with TRBD2 identical over 13 bases. The trim removed 2 bases at V and 8 bases at J, leaving 3 bases unmatched. The CDR3 extends over 15 amino acids. Germline-derived CDR1 and CDR2 are LGHNA and YNFKEQ. Written as DNA, the CDR3 is TGTGCCAGCAGCCAAACTAGCGGGGGGGCGGACATTCAGTACTTC. Protein product: CASSQTSGGADIQYF.

This rearrangement joins TRBV11-2 to TRBJ2-7; no definite D call. Germline loops: CDR1 SGHAT, CDR2 FQNNGV. V lost 3 bases to trimming and J lost 2 bases, with 8 bases between them. CDR3 size: 13 residues. This CDR3 is CASSFFPAYEQYF. The DNA of the CDR3 is TGTGCCAGCAGCTTTTTCCCCGCCTACGAGCAGTACTTC.

This clone was seen once. The gene calls are TRBV27 and TRBJ1-1; a weak D match, TRBD1 (6 bases). Germline V gives CDR1 MNHEY, CDR2 SMNVEV (reference sequence). This CDR3 comprises 18 residues. V lost 0 bases and J 1 base, leaving 18 bases between the germline ends. This CDR3 is CASSLSNTGPKQNTEAFF. The CDR3 DNA follows: TGTGCCAGCAGTTTATCTAATACAGGGCCGAAACAGAACACTGAAGCTTTCTTT.

The chain links TRBV5-1 to TRBJ2-7, with 7 bases matching TRBD1. This CDR3 has 14 residues. Trimming removed 3 bases from V and 7 bases from J; junction bases left unmatched: 10. Germline CDR1 and CDR2: SGHRS and YFSETQ. CDR3 amino acids: CASSSTGIYGEQYF. CDR3 DNA sequence: TGCGCCAGCAGCTCGACAGGGATTTACGGAGAGCAGTACTTC.

The J gene is TRBJ1-1, the V gene TRBV28; weak D call: TRBD1 (5 bases). Trimming removed 7 bases from V and 10 bases from J, with 22 bases in between. The CDR3 extends over 14 amino acids. CDR1 is MDHEN, CDR2 SYDVKM, per germline. CDR3 residues: CASTTPGAWGGAFF. DNA for the CDR3: TGTGCCAGCACCACACCGGGAGCATGGGGGGGAGCTTTCTTT. Full variable domain (rest looked up from reference TRBV28 and TRBJ1-1): DVKVTQSSRYLVKRTGEKVFLECVQDMDHENMFWYRQDPGLGLRLIYFSYDVKMKEKGDIPEGYSVSREKKERFSLILESASTNQTSMYLCASTTPGAWGGAFFGQGTRLTVV.

The genes are TRBV6-5 and TRBJ1-1, with 7 bases fitting TRBD1. Trimming at V came to 5 bases and at J to 2 bases, leaving 5 bases not matched to a gene. The CDR3 covers 14 residues. CDR1 MNHEY and CDR2 SVGAGI come from the germline V gene. The CDR3 spells CASSNRGPNTEAFF. Here the CDR3 DNA reads TGTGCCAGCAGTAACAGGGGTCCCAACACTGAAGCTTTCTTT.